This T cell receptor (beta chain) is from a study of somatic mutations in cytotoxic T cells in rheumatoid arthritis. Generated by immunoSEQ multiplex PCR, the TCRdb table keeps only in-frame clones and is missing some. The table has tens of thousands of clones, approximately 78% seen once. Germline assignment: CDR1 KGHSH and CDR2 LQKENI. CDR3 length: 15 residues. V lost 6 bases and J lost 12, with 24 bases in between. CD4+ cells and CD8+ cells were each obtained through positive magnetic bead selection, and their purity was assessed by flow cytometry. The source is an adult with rheumatoid arthritis. Material for sequencing was CD8+ T cells sorted from blood. The chain has TRBV18 and TRBJ1-5; the D is unclear. The CDR3 DNA reads as TGTGCCAGCTCCTCGGCGGGGAGGGAGAGGGAGCACCAGCATTTT. Encoded protein: CASSSAGREREHQHF. Combining the CDR3 with reference TRBV18 and TRBJ1-5 gives the whole variable domain NAGVMQNPRHLVRRRGQEARLRCSPMKGHSHVYWYRQLPEEGLKFMVYLQKENIIDESGMPKERFSAEFPKEGPSILRIQQVVRGDSAAYFCASSSAGREREHQHFGDGTRLSIL.